The present T cell receptor beta chain was sequenced within a study of blood T cell repertoires in COVID-19. Turning to the study itself: Material from acute and convalescent COVID-19 was sourced from the United States, Italy and Spain. Sources were T cells, B-cell-depleted T cells, or PBMCs; the material itself was cDNA or gDNA.

Authors' processing steps: Estimation of nucleated cell counts relied on the amplification of reference gene primers. The protocol was immunoSEQ multiplex PCR, while the TCRdb copy is restricted to in-frame clones and leaves out a portion. V, J and clone size are those of that table, while D and trimming were read from the DNA. The top ten clones hold 9% to 12% of a sample with 150,000 or so clones, 70% to 90% of them seen once. V gave up 2 bases and J gave up 0 bases, with 10 bases separating them. Germline CDR1 reads MNHEY; CDR2 reads SMNVEV (reference sequence). The CDR3 covers 15 residues. The receptor's source is a man in his forties or fifties with acute or convalescent COVID-19. V gene TRBV27 combines with J gene TRBJ1-2; no firm D call. The sequencing input was peripheral blood. The CDR3 is CASSLVARSNYGYTF. CDR3 DNA: TGTGCCAGCAGTTTAGTAGCTCGGTCTAACTATGGCTACACCTTC.